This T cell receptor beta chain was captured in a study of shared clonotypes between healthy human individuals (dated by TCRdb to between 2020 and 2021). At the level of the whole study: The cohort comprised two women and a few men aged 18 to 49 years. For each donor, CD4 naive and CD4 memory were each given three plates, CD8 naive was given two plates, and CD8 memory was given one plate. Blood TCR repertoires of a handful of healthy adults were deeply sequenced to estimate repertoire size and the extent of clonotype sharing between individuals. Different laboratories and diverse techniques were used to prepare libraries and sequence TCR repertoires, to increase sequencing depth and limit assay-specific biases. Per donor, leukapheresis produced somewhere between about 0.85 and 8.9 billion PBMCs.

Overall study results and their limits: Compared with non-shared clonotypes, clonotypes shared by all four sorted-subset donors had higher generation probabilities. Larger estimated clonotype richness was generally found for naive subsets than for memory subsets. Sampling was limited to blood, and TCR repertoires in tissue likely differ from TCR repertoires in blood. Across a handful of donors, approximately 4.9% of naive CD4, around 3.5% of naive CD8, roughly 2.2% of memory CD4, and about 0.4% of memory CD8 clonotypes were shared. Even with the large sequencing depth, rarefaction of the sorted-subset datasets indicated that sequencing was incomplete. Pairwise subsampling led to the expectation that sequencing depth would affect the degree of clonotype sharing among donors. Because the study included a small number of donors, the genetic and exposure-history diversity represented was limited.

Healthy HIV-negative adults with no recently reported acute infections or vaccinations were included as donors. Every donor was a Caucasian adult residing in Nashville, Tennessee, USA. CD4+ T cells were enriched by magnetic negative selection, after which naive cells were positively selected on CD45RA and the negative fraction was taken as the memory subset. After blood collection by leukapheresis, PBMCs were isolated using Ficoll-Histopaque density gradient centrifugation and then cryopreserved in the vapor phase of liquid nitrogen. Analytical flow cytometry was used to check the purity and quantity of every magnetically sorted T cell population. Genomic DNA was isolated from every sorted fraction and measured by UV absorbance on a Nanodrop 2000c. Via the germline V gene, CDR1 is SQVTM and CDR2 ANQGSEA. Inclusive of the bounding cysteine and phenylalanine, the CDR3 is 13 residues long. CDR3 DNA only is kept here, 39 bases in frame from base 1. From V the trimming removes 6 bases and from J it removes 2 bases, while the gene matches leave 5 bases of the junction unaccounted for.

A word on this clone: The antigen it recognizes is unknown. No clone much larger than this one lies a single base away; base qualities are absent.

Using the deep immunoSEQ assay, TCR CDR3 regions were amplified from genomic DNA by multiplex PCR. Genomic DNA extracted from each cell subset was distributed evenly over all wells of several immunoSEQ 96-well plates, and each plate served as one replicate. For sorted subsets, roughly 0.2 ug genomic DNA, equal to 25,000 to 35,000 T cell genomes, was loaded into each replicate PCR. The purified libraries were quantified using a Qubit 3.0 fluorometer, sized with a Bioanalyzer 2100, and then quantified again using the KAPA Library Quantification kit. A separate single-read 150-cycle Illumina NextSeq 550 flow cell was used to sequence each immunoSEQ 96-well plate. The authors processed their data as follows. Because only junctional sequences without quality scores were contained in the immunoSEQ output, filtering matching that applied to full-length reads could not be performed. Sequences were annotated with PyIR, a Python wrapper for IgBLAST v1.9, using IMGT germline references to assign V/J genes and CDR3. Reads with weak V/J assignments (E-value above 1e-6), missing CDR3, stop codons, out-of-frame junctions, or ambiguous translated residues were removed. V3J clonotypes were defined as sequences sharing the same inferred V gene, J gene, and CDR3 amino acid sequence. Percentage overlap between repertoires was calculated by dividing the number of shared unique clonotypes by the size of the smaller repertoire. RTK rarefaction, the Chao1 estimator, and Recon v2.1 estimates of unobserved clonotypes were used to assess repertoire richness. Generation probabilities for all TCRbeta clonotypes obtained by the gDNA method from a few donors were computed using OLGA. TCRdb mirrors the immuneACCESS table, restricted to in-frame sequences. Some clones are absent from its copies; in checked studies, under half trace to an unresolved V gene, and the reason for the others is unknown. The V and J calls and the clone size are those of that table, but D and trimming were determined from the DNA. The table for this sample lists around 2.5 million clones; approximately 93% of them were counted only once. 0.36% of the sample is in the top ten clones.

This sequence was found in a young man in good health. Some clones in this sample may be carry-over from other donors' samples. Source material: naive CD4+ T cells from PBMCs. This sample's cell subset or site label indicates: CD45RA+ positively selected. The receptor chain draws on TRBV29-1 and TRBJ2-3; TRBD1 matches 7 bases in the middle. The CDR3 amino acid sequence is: CSVRGRVTDTQYF. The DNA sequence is TGCAGCGTGAGGGGGCGGGTCACAGATACGCAGTATTTT.